Below are 30 T cell receptor beta chains sequenced from a single sample in a study of a mutant IDH1 vaccine in newly diagnosed glioma (dated by TCRdb to the early 2020s). The time point label of this sample denotes: week 5, during vaccination. A 20-mer mutant IDH1 peptide at 300 micrograms in Montanide made up each vaccine dose, which was injected subcutaneously together with topical imiquimod. Receptor amplification or capture employed the immunoSEQ multiplex PCR assay. As stored in TCRdb, this immuneACCESS dataset retains in-frame rearrangements with V and J assigned. A fraction of the clones does not appear; measured against another copy, unresolved V genes explain less than half of the discrepancy, and the remainder lacks a known reason. This sample gives nearly 55,000 clones in total; roughly four fifths of them show up just once. The ten largest clones capture about 3.2% of the sample. No antigen has been assigned to these receptors.

Sequenced material: PBMCs, taken from a glioma patient whose treatment included an IDH1 peptide vaccine. The receptors derive from a man aged 30 to 39 with glioma.

The chain recombines TRBV18 with TRBJ2-7; 10 bases are a match to TRBD1. Per germline, CDR1 KGHSH and CDR2 LQKENI. This CDR3 spans 14 amino acids. V shed 6 bases and J 3 bases; nucleotides not matched to a gene: 5. This chain's CDR3 is CASSGTGVLYEQYF. CDR3 sequence (DNA): TGTGCCAGCTCTGGGACAGGGGTCCTCTACGAGCAGTACTTC.

This chain joins TRBV2 and TRBJ2-2; D not resolved. Germline loops: CDR1 SNHLY, CDR2 FYNNEI. CDR3 length equals 14 residues. V lost 5 bases, J lost 3 bases, and 10 bases lay in between. DNA for the CDR3: TGTGCCAGCAGTAGAGCCTTATACACCGGGGAGCTGTTTTTT. Protein sequence: CASSRALYTGELFF.

This clone came up once. The rearrangement joins TRBV7-9 to TRBJ1-4, with 10 bases lining up with TRBD1. The CDR3 consists of 15 residues. Per germline, CDR1 SEHNR and CDR2 FQNEAQ (reference sequence). V lost 5 bases to trimming and J lost 5 bases; unmatched junction nucleotides: 5. The DNA for the CDR3 is TGTGCCAGCAGCCTAGGACAGGGGGAGAATGAAAAACTGTTTTTT. It is translated as CASSLGQGENEKLFF.

This chain uses TRBV28 with TRBJ1-5, with a possible D match to TRBD1 (5 bases). CDR3 length equals 13 residues. Germline loops: CDR1 MDHEN, CDR2 SYDVKM. V was trimmed by 8 bases and J by 3 bases, leaving 11 bases between them. The CDR3 coding sequence is TGTGCCAGCGTAACAGGAGCCAATCAGCCCCAGCATTTT. Translated, it gives CASVTGANQPQHF. Variable domain in full (rest from reference TRBV28 and TRBJ1-5): DVKVTQSSRYLVKRTGEKVFLECVQDMDHENMFWYRQDPGLGLRLIYFSYDVKMKEKGDIPEGYSVSREKKERFSLILESASTNQTSMYLCASVTGANQPQHFGDGTRLSIL.

The rearrangement joins TRBV30 to TRBJ2-2, with a tentative D call TRBD1 (6 bases). The CDR3 loop spans 14 amino acids. Germline CDR1 and CDR2: GTSNPN and SVGIG (reference sequence). V was shortened by 5 bases and J by 2 bases, with 12 bases between the two germline ends. CDR3 in amino acids: CAWRRTANTGELFF. DNA for the CDR3: TGTGCCTGGCGTCGGACAGCAAACACCGGGGAGCTGTTTTTT.

This chain links TRBV18 with TRBJ2-1; maybe TRBD1 (6 bases). The CDR3 length is 18 residues. V dropped 0 bases and J dropped 4 bases, with 19 bases sitting between them. CDR1 and CDR2 from the germline V gene are KGHSH and LQKENI. CDR3 sequence: CASSPPVRVDREYNEQFF. The CDR3 bases are TGTGCCAGCTCACCACCCGTGAGGGTGGACAGAGAGTACAATGAGCAGTTCTTC.

This clone was seen only a few times. The chain has TRBV29-1 and TRBJ2-7; no firm D call. In germline, CDR1 is SQVTM, CDR2 ANQGSEA. This CDR3 spans 12 amino acids. V gave up 7 bases and J gave up 0 bases, with 10 bases separating them. CDR3 nucleotides: TGCAGCGCTCATGTTAGCTCCTACGAGCAGTACTTC. Protein product: CSAHVSSYEQYF.

The J gene is TRBJ1-5, the V gene TRBV6-6; D perhaps matches TRBD1 (5 bases). V was pared by 4 bases and J by 7 bases, with 11 bases between. This CDR3 region has 13 residues. Germline CDR1 and CDR2: MNHNY and SVGAGI (reference sequence). The CDR3 region is CASSSRVGQPQHF. The CDR3 nucleotides read TGTGCCAGCAGTTCCAGGGTTGGACAGCCCCAGCATTTT.

The rearrangement joins TRBV7-9 to TRBJ2-1; maybe TRBD1 (6 bases). Trimming cost V 5 bases and J 7 bases, with 18 bases left between them. Germline lookup yields CDR1 SEHNR and CDR2 FQNEAQ (reference sequence). This CDR3 has 15 amino acids. CDR3 DNA sequence: TGTGCCAGCAGCCGCGATGTCAACAGGGCTAATGAGCAGTTCTTC. The encoded protein is CASSRDVNRANEQFF. Complete variable domain (other parts from reference TRBV7-9 and TRBJ2-1): DTGVSQNPRHKITKRGQNVTFRCDPISEHNRLYWYRQTLGQGPEFLTYFQNEAQLEKSRLLSDRFSAERPKGSFSTLEIQRTEQGDSAMYLCASSRDVNRANEQFFGPGTRLTVL.

This clone occurred once. This rearrangement joins TRBV5-5 to TRBJ1-6; D is uncertain. From germline, CDR1 is SGHKS and CDR2 YYEKEE (reference sequence). Trimming removed 4 bases at V and 8 bases at J, with 16 bases between. The CDR3 loop spans 15 amino acids. The CDR3 sequence: CASSRLPNLDSPLHF. CDR3 DNA: TGTGCCAGCAGCCGCCTACCAAACCTAGATTCACCCCTCCACTTT.

The chain combines TRBV6-1 with TRBJ2-7; the D call may be TRBD1 or TRBD2 (5 bases each). Germline CDR1 is MNHNS and CDR2 is SASEGT. The CDR3 totals 14 residues. V shed 2 bases and J shed 4 bases, with 12 bases lying between them. In DNA form, the CDR3 reads TGTGCCAGCAGTGAACCGGGACGGATTTACGAGCAGTACTTC. Its protein product is CASSEPGRIYEQYF.

The chain recombines TRBV7-9 with TRBJ2-7; perhaps TRBD1 as D (5 bases). Trimming left V 5 bases short and J 0 bases short, with 14 bases between. The germline gives CDR1 SEHNR, CDR2 FQNEAQ (reference sequence). This CDR3 region has 15 residues. The CDR3 DNA is TGTGCCAGCAGCCCCAGGGTTGGAGCCTCCTACGAGCAGTACTTC. This sequence encodes CASSPRVGASYEQYF.

The chain joins TRBV7-8 to TRBJ2-7, with 10 bases aligning to TRBD1. V was pared by 3 bases and J by 6 bases, with 11 bases of the junction left unmatched. The CDR3 contains 16 residues. Germline loops: CDR1 SGHVS, CDR2 FQNEAQ. In DNA form, the CDR3 reads TGTGCCAGCAGCTTCGGTTTAGGGACAGGGGCCTCCGAGCAGTACTTC. Translation gives CASSFGLGTGASEQYF.

The gene calls are TRBV18 and TRBJ2-1; no definite D call. Per germline, CDR1 KGHSH and CDR2 LQKENI. CDR3 length equals 16 residues. Trimming removed 0 bases at V and 0 bases at J, with 9 bases between. CDR3 amino acids: CASSPPGLSSYNEQFF. CDR3 nucleotides: TGTGCCAGCTCACCACCAGGGCTTAGCTCCTACAATGAGCAGTTCTTC. Full variable domain (remainder filled in from reference TRBV18 and TRBJ2-1): NAGVMQNPRHLVRRRGQEARLRCSPMKGHSHVYWYRQLPEEGLKFMVYLQKENIIDESGMPKERFSAEFPKEGPSILRIQQVVRGDSAAYFCASSPPGLSSYNEQFFGPGTRLTVL.

The rearrangement links TRBV7-9 to TRBJ2-1; TRBD2 aligns across 8 bases. With V trimmed by 3 bases and J by 7 bases, 11 bases remained unmatched. This CDR3 region has 16 residues. CDR1 SEHNR and CDR2 FQNEAQ come from the germline V gene (reference sequence). Here the CDR3 reads CASSLVAGTRGNEQFF. The CDR3 DNA is TGTGCCAGCAGCTTGGTAGCGGGGACACGCGGGAATGAGCAGTTCTTC.

This sequence joins TRBV7-9 and TRBJ2-2; possible D gene TRBD2, 5 bases. This CDR3 spans 17 amino acids. The germline gives CDR1 SEHNR, CDR2 FQNEAQ (reference sequence). V dropped 1 base and J dropped 0 bases, with 12 bases sitting between them. The CDR3 is CASSLVRVQPNTGELFF. CDR3 bases: TGTGCCAGCAGCTTAGTGAGGGTTCAACCGAACACCGGGGAGCTGTTTTTT. Based on the CDR3 plus reference TRBV7-9 and TRBJ2-2, the full variable domain is DTGVSQNPRHKITKRGQNVTFRCDPISEHNRLYWYRQTLGQGPEFLTYFQNEAQLEKSRLLSDRFSAERPKGSFSTLEIQRTEQGDSAMYLCASSLVRVQPNTGELFFGEGSRLTVL.

The J gene is TRBJ1-5, the V gene TRBV19, with no clear D. Trimming pared 7 bases from V and 2 bases from J, leaving 18 bases between. Germline assignment: CDR1 LNHDA and CDR2 SQIVND (reference sequence). The CDR3 length is 16 residues. CDR3 sequence (DNA): TGTGCCAGTACCACGGGGAGGGATCGGGGCAATCAGCCCCAGCATTTT. This sequence encodes CASTTGRDRGNQPQHF. The full variable domain, completed using reference TRBV19 and TRBJ1-5, is DGGITQSPKYLFRKEGQNVTLSCEQNLNHDAMYWYRQDPGQGLRLIYYSQIVNDFQKGDIAEGYSVSREKKESFPLTVTSAQKNPTAFYLCASTTGRDRGNQPQHFGDGTRLSIL.

This chain joins TRBV6-1 and TRBJ1-2; TRBD1 matches 7 bases. After removal of 7 bases from V and 4 bases from J, the junction contained 9 bases not matched to a gene. Germline V gene sequence: CDR1 MNHNS, CDR2 SASEGT. The CDR3 consists of 14 residues. The CDR3 loop reads CASTVMAGGYGYTF. CDR3 in DNA: TGTGCCAGCACCGTTATGGCAGGGGGCTATGGCTACACCTTC.

A single count supports this clone. The chain employs TRBV28 and TRBJ2-2; 8 nucleotides match TRBD1. The length of the CDR3 is 20 residues. CDR1 and CDR2 (germline): MDHEN, SYDVKM. The V segment lost 6 bases and the J segment 4 bases; nucleotides outside the gene matches: 22. The CDR3 protein is CASSLFWTGFGSVGTGELFF. The CDR3 nucleotides read TGTGCCAGCAGCCTTTTTTGGACAGGGTTTGGAAGTGTCGGCACCGGGGAGCTGTTTTTT.

This rearrangement joins TRBV9 to TRBJ2-3; perhaps TRBD2 as D (5 bases). The CDR3 spans 13 residues. The germline V gene encodes CDR1 SGDLS and CDR2 YYNGEE. V was cut by 0 bases and J by 10 bases, with 12 bases left in between. Here the CDR3 DNA reads TGTGCCAGCAGCGTAGCTGGACTCGGGTCGCAGTATTTT. This encodes CASSVAGLGSQYF.

The chain carries TRBV4-1 and TRBJ2-7; 7 bases align to TRBD1. The germline CDR1 and CDR2 sequences are MGHRA and YSYEKL. Germline trimming cut 1 base from V and 4 bases from J; bases unmatched to any gene: 10. The CDR3 extends over 16 amino acids. CDR3 sequence: CASSQGLTGKRYEQYF. CDR3 nucleotide sequence: TGCGCCAGCAGCCAAGGGCTGACAGGGAAACGGTACGAGCAGTACTTC.

This clone was recorded once. The chain is built from TRBV5-1 and TRBJ2-5; D not certain. The DNA end is a closer match to TRBJ2-7, so the J assignment may be wrong. The germline V gene encodes CDR1 SGHRS and CDR2 YFSETQ. The CDR3 runs 14 residues. The CDR3 loop reads CASSLVGFNDEQYF. The CDR3 DNA follows: TGCGCCAGCAGCTTGGTAGGGTTCAACGACGAGCAGTACTTC.

The chain employs TRBV12-2 and TRBJ2-7. TRBV12-2 is annotated as a pseudogene. This CDR3 contains 14 residues. CDR3 residues: CASRPNGNTYEQYF. The CDR3 DNA follows: TGTGCAAGTCGCCCAAACGGCAATACCTACGAGCAGTACTTC.

V usage is TRBV23-1 and J usage is TRBJ2-7; a possible D gene is TRBD1 (5 bases). TRBV23-1 has ORF status, its function being uncertain. CDR3 size: 15 residues. The V end lost 7 bases, the J end lost 1 base, and 17 bases lay between the germline ends. The CDR3 is CASTDSFLLSYEQYF. CDR3 sequence (DNA): TGCGCCAGCACCGACAGTTTCCTTCTTTCCTACGAGCAGTACTTC.

V and J are TRBV19 and TRBJ2-2; D might be TRBD1 or TRBD2, each matching 5 bases. Germline V gene lookup returns CDR1 LNHDA and CDR2 SQIVND (reference sequence). The V and J ends lost 1 base and 3 bases respectively, with 15 bases between them. This CDR3 is built from 17 residues. The CDR3 loop is CASSIVRAGRDTGELFF. CDR3 DNA: TGTGCCAGTAGTATAGTGCGGGCAGGGCGGGACACCGGGGAGCTGTTTTTT.

This clone came up a few times. This CDR3 reads CASSFYKSGWGGSYGYTF. For the CDR3, the DNA is TGTGCCAGCAGCTTTTATAAGAGCGGGTGGGGGGGTAGCTATGGCTACACCTTC. The J gene is TRBJ1-2, the V gene TRBV7-9, with a possible D match to TRBD1 (5 bases). The CDR3 length is 18 residues. Trimming removed 3 bases from V and 4 bases from J, with 24 bases in between. Germline CDR1 is SEHNR and CDR2 is FQNEAQ (reference sequence).

The chain joins TRBV2 to TRBJ2-2; D is unresolved. The CDR3 extends over 15 amino acids. V was pared by 7 bases and J by 4 bases, with 16 bases between. Looked up from germline, CDR1 is SNHLY and CDR2 is FYNNEI. The CDR3 region has the DNA TGTGCCAGCACCTCCGGCCTGGGAAGCACCGGGGAGCTGTTTTTT. Translated: CASTSGLGSTGELFF.

This sequence joins TRBV9 and TRBJ2-7, with D possibly being TRBD2 (7 bases). Germline CDR1 is SGDLS and CDR2 is YYNGEE. The V gene lost 2 bases and the J gene lost 6 bases, with 15 bases spanning the gap. The CDR3 spans 14 residues. CDR3 region: CASSVGGGTGEQYF. CDR3 sequence (DNA): TGTGCCAGCAGCGTGGGCGGGGGCACGGGCGAGCAGTACTTC.

The chain is built from TRBV2 and TRBJ2-7; unclear D gene. CDR3 length: 13 residues. The germline V gene has CDR1 SNHLY and CDR2 FYNNEI. V was clipped by 1 base and J by 3 bases, with 7 bases between them. The CDR3 nucleotides are TGTGCCAGCAGTGAAGTCGGCAGCTACGAGCAGTACTTC. Its protein product is CASSEVGSYEQYF.

This clone was observed once. V usage is TRBV18 and J usage is TRBJ2-2, with D unclear. V was cut by 5 bases and J by 2 bases, with 6 bases left in between. Germline CDR1 and CDR2: KGHSH and LQKENI. The CDR3 sequence is 13 residues long. CDR3: CASSAPNTGELFF. The DNA of the CDR3 is TGTGCCAGCTCAGCCCCTAACACCGGGGAGCTGTTTTTT.